This T cell receptor beta chain comes out of a study of shared clonotypes between healthy human individuals. Study-level information: Every donor yielded three CD4 naive, three CD4 memory, two CD8 naive and one CD8 memory plate.

This CDR3 has 15 residues. Germline V lookup: CDR1 SGHRS, CDR2 YFSETQ. V shed 3 bases and J shed 3 bases, with 12 bases lying between them. The assay was immunoSEQ multiplex PCR, and TCRdb's table has in-frame clones only and misses some. This table has around 1 million clones, approximately 80% appearing once. A CD45RA+ naive subset and a CD45RA-negative memory subset were split from CD4+ cells. The sequence was collected from a man aged 18 to 30 in good health. V usage is TRBV5-1 and J usage is TRBJ2-2, with a weak D call TRBD2 (6 bases). Source material: memory CD4+ T cells sorted from blood. Subset meaning: CD45RA-negative fraction. The CDR3, as DNA: TGCGCCAGCAGCTCCCTGGGGACTCACACCGGGGAGCTGTTTTTT. It yields the protein CASSSLGTHTGELFF.